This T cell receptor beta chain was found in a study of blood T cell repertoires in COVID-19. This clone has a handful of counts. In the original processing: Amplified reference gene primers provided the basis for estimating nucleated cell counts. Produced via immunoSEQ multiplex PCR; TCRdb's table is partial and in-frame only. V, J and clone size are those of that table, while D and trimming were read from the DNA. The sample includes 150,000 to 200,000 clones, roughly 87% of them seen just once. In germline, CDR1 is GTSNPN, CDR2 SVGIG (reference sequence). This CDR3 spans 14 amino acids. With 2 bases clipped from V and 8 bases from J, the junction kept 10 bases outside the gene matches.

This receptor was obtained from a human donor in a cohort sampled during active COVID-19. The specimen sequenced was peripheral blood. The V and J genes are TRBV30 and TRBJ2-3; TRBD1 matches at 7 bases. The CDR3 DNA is TGTGCCTGGAGTTTCGCGGGCCGACAGGGTACGCAGTATTTT. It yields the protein CAWSFAGRQGTQYF. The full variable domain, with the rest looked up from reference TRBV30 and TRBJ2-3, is SQTIHQWPATLVQPVGSPLSLECTVEGTSNPNLYWYRQAAGRGLQLLFYSVGIGQISSEVPQNLSASRPQDRQFILSSKKLLLSDSGFYLCAWSFAGRQGTQYFGPGTRLTVL.